One and the same sample provided the 21 T cell receptor beta chains below, sequenced in a study of blood T cell repertoires in COVID-19. Data came from immunoSEQ multiplex PCR; TCRdb stores just in-frame clones and leaves some out. Seen here are under 300,000 clones, approximately 84% observed once, and the top ten hold less than 8.5%. The sequenced material came from PBMCs or T cells enriched from blood (not recorded which). These receptors all stem from a woman aged 45-65 years who had been exposed to COVID-19.

The V call is TRBV6-6, the J call TRBJ2-1; 8 bases are a match to TRBD2. The CDR3 covers 14 residues. The junction had 3 bases not matched to a gene; V was cut back by 4 bases and J by 4 bases. The V gene's germline CDR1 is MNHNY and CDR2 SVGAGI (reference sequence). The CDR3 here is CASSLAGNYNEQFF. DNA of the CDR3: TGTGCCAGCAGTTTAGCGGGGAATTACAATGAGCAGTTCTTC.

The rearrangement links TRBV6-5 to TRBJ1-2, with D uncertain. This CDR3 spans 13 amino acids. Germline values: CDR1 MNHEY, CDR2 SVGAGI. With 11 bases removed from V and 2 bases from J, the gap between germline ends came to 15 bases. The CDR3 coding sequence is TGTGCCCTCCACCGGGGAGGGAACTATGGCTACACCTTC. This gives the protein CALHRGGNYGYTF.

The chain couples TRBV28 to TRBJ1-1; 7 nucleotides agree with TRBD1. This CDR3 is 15 amino acids long. CDR1 MDHEN and CDR2 SYDVKM come from the germline V gene. J lost 2 bases, V lost 7 bases, and 10 bases had no gene match. CDR3 in amino acids: CASTPRGVRNTEAFF. CDR3 coding DNA: TGTGCCAGCACCCCCAGGGGGGTAAGAAACACTGAAGCTTTCTTT.

The V and J genes are TRBV2 and TRBJ1-5; D not resolved. Germline-derived CDR1 and CDR2 are SNHLY and FYNNEI. The CDR3 spans 13 residues. The V end lost 4 bases, the J end lost 6 bases, and 10 bases lay between the germline ends. The DNA for the CDR3 is TGTGCCAGCAGTGGGGCCCCCCGTCAGCCCCAGCATTTT. This sequence encodes CASSGAPRQPQHF.

The J gene is TRBJ1-3, the V gene TRBV7-9, with 12 bases lining up with TRBD1. This CDR3 has 16 amino acids. CDR1 SEHNR and CDR2 FQNEAQ come from the germline V gene (reference sequence). Trimming took 4 bases from V and 0 from J; bases not matched to a gene: 1. In DNA form, the CDR3 reads TGTGCCAGCAGCTCGGGACAGGGGGCCTCTGGAAACACCATATATTTT. It yields the protein CASSSGQGASGNTIYF.

The sample holds a few counts of this clone. J is TRBJ2-5 and V is TRBV18; the match to TRBD2 covers 13 bases. CDR1 is KGHSH, CDR2 LQKENI, per germline. The CDR3 has 16 residues. The V gene end was trimmed by 1 base and the J gene end by 1 base; junction bases not matched to a gene: 0. The CDR3 reads CASSPRLAGGQETQYF. CDR3 coding DNA: TGTGCCAGCTCACCACGACTAGCGGGGGGCCAAGAGACCCAGTACTTC.

The V call is TRBV5-4, the J call TRBJ2-2; 7 nucleotides line up with TRBD1. The CDR3 totals 17 residues. CDR1 and CDR2 (germline): SGHNT, YYREEE (reference sequence). The V and J ends lost 2 bases and 6 bases, in that order; junction bases with no gene match: 13. Here the CDR3 reads CASSLSYRGQTPGELFF. DNA for the CDR3: TGTGCCAGCAGCTTAAGTTATAGGGGGCAAACCCCCGGGGAGCTGTTTTTT.

This rearrangement joins TRBV28 to TRBJ1-1, with 8 positions matching TRBD1. The trim removed 6 bases at V and 5 bases at J, leaving 11 bases unmatched. There are 15 residues in the CDR3. CDR1 MDHEN and CDR2 SYDVKM come from the germline V gene. The CDR3 nucleotides read TGTGCCAGCAGCGGGAGGACAGGGATTGGTACTGAAGCTTTCTTT. Amino acids: CASSGRTGIGTEAFF.

This chain joins TRBV6-1 and TRBJ1-5; 8 nucleotides match TRBD1. Per germline, CDR1 MNHNS and CDR2 SASEGT. CDR3 length: 15 residues. J was trimmed by 5 bases and V by 1 base; bases with no gene match: 4. CDR3 region: CASSEGRGLDQPQHF. The CDR3 nucleotides are TGTGCCAGCAGTGAAGGCAGGGGGCTTGATCAGCCCCAGCATTTT.

This chain links TRBV7-9 with TRBJ1-2; TRBD1 aligns across 10 bases. J was trimmed by 5 bases and V by 4 bases; bases with no gene match: 10. The germline V gene has CDR1 SEHNR and CDR2 FQNEAQ (reference sequence). This CDR3 is 16 amino acids long. CDR3 region: CASSSVRDRGSYGYTF. The CDR3 nucleotides are TGTGCCAGCAGCTCCGTTAGGGACAGGGGATCATATGGCTACACCTTC.

The chain is built from TRBV10-1 and TRBJ2-1; 8 nucleotides align to TRBD2. V lost 8 bases to trimming and J lost 8 bases; unmatched junction nucleotides: 11. Germline CDR1 is WNHNN and CDR2 is SYGVQD (reference sequence). This CDR3 is built from 14 residues. The CDR3 is CASSQTSESDEQFF. DNA for the CDR3: TGCGCCAGCTCCCAGACTAGCGAATCGGATGAGCAGTTCTTC.

V usage is TRBV4-1 and J usage is TRBJ1-5; a possible D gene is TRBD1 (6 bases). V gave up 3 bases and J gave up 0 bases, with 18 bases separating them. Germline values: CDR1 MGHRA, CDR2 YSYEKL. The CDR3 is 18 amino acids. The CDR3, as DNA: TGCGCCAGCAGCCAGGGGGGGCAGGGCCTTTATAGCAATCAGCCCCAGCATTTT. It is translated as CASSQGGQGLYSNQPQHF.

The gene calls are TRBV7-4 and TRBJ1-6, with D tentatively TRBD1 (5 bases). Trimming removed 5 bases at V and 7 bases at J, with 15 bases between. There are 15 residues in the CDR3. The germline V gene encodes CDR1 SGHVT and CDR2 SQSDAQ. CDR3 DNA: TGTGCCAGCAGCCCCCCTCCGGAGGGGAATTCACCCCTCCACTTT. This encodes CASSPPPEGNSPLHF.

The CDR3 spells CASSYSPWGGMNTEAFF. CDR3 nucleotides: TGTGCCAGCAGTTACTCCCCCTGGGGAGGGATGAACACTGAAGCTTTCTTT. This chain uses TRBV6-2 or TRBV6-3 with TRBJ1-1; the D is unclear. The length of the CDR3 is 17 residues. Germline V gives CDR1 MNHEY, CDR2 SVGEGT. Trimming removed 0 bases at V and 0 bases at J, with 14 bases between.

This chain links TRBV29-1 with TRBJ1-2; 7 bases agree with TRBD1. Looked up from germline, CDR1 is SQVTM and CDR2 is ANQGSEA. The CDR3 is 14 amino acids. V dropped 6 bases and J dropped 4; count of bases not matched to a gene: 11. CDR3 amino acids: CSVTGGQTSYGYTF. DNA of the CDR3: TGCAGCGTGACCGGGGGACAGACTAGCTATGGCTACACCTTC.

A single count supports this clone. The rearrangement links TRBV2 to TRBJ2-5, with 11 bases aligning to TRBD1. With 7 bases clipped from V and 5 bases from J, the junction kept 6 bases outside the gene matches. CDR3 length: 14 amino acids. Germline V CDR1 and CDR2: SNHLY, FYNNEI. The CDR3 here is CASTQDRGRETQYF. CDR3 bases: TGTGCCAGCACTCAGGACAGGGGGCGGGAGACCCAGTACTTC.

J is TRBJ1-3 and V is TRBV6-5, with 8 bases matching TRBD1. CDR1 MNHEY and CDR2 SVGAGI come from the germline V gene. With V trimmed by 6 bases and J by 4 bases, 2 bases remained unmatched. The CDR3 runs to 13 residues. The CDR3 loop is CASRGTGGNTIYF. Here the CDR3 DNA reads TGTGCCAGCAGAGGGACAGGAGGAAACACCATATATTTT.

This clone has ten or more counts. The J gene is TRBJ2-1, the V gene TRBV6-4, with a tentative D call TRBD1 (5 bases). CDR3 length: 15 residues. CDR1 is MRHNA and CDR2 is SNTAGT in the germline V gene. V gave up 4 bases and J gave up 0 bases, with 10 bases separating them. CDR3 sequence (DNA): TGTGCCAGCAGTGGACAGCCCGACTCCTACAATGAGCAGTTCTTC. It yields the protein CASSGQPDSYNEQFF.

This clone has only one observation. The J gene is TRBJ1-1, the V gene TRBV5-1; D perhaps matches TRBD1 (6 bases). This CDR3 is built from 12 residues. Trimming pared 1 base from V and 6 bases from J, leaving 7 bases between. Looked up from germline, CDR1 is SGHRS and CDR2 is YFSETQ. CDR3 sequence: CASSLTGPEAFF. The CDR3 nucleotides are TGCGCCAGCAGCTTGACAGGGCCTGAAGCTTTCTTT.

The chain couples TRBV30 to TRBJ2-5, with D possibly TRBD2 on 6 matching bases. The V and J ends lost 2 bases and 4 bases respectively, with 17 bases between them. This CDR3 region has 15 residues. CDR1 and CDR2 (germline): GTSNPN, SVGIG (reference sequence). The CDR3 region is CAWSSPGLTLETQYF. The CDR3, as DNA: TGTGCCTGGAGTTCGCCGGGACTCACACTAGAGACCCAGTACTTC.

V is TRBV28 and J is TRBJ2-5, with 11 bases matching TRBD1. The germline V gene has CDR1 MDHEN and CDR2 SYDVKM. V was clipped by 5 bases and J by 6 bases; unmatched bases: 8. This CDR3 contains 15 residues. This chain's CDR3 is CASSHPGTGGKTQYF. For the CDR3, the DNA is TGTGCCAGCAGTCACCCCGGGACAGGGGGGAAGACCCAGTACTTC. The whole variable domain, remainder taken from reference TRBV28 and TRBJ2-5, is DVKVTQSSRYLVKRTGEKVFLECVQDMDHENMFWYRQDPGLGLRLIYFSYDVKMKEKGDIPEGYSVSREKKERFSLILESASTNQTSMYLCASSHPGTGGKTQYFGPGTRLLVL.